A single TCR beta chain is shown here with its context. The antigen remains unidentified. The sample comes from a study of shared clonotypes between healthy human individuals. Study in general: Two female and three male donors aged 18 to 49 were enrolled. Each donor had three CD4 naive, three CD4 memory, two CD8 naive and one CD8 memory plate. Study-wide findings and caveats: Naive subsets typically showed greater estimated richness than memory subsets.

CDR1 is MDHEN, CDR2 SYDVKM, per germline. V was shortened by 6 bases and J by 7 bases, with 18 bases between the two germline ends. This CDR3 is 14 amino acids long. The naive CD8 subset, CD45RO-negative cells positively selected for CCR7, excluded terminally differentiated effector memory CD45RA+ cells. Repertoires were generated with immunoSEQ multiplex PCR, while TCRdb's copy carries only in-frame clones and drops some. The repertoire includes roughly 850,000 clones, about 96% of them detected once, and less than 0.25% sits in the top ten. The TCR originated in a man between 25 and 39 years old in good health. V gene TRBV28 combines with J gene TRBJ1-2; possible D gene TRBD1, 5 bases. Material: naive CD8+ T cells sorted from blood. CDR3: CASRPRAGTAGYTF. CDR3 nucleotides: TGTGCCAGCAGACCTCGGGCAGGGACGGCTGGCTACACCTTC.